The rows below give T cell receptor beta chains drawn from one sample of a study of memory CD4+ T cells and cytomegalovirus serostatus. Libraries were prepared by immunoSEQ multiplex PCR; TCRdb keeps only in-frame clonotypes and omits some of them. The sample includes approximately 74,000 clones, 60% to 85% of them seen just once. Material for sequencing was memory CD4+ T cells from blood. Receptors originate from an adult in good health and CMV-seropositive. Both conserved end residues are part of each CDR3. The order of the fields is clone size, J gene, D gene, V gene, CDR3 DNA, CDR3 protein. The D gene is left open where the match is weak. The size of a clone is reported for some rows only, either as once, few or many, or as a class for expanded clones.

>NA|TRBJ1-2|NA|TRBV4-3
TGCGCCAGCAGCCAGCGCCGGTGGGAGAACTATGGCTACACCTTC
CASSQRRWENYGYTF
>NA|TRBJ2-7|TRBD1|TRBV5-1
TGCGCCAGCAGCTTGTCGGGACAGAGCTCCTACGAGCAGTACTTC
CASSLSGQSSYEQYF
>NA|TRBJ2-1|NA|TRBV14
TGTGCCAGCAGCCTCGGGGGACGCTACAATGAGCAGTTCTTC
CASSLGGRYNEQFF
>NA|TRBJ2-3|TRBD2|TRBV11-3
TGTGCCAGCAGCCCCGCCAGCGGGGGCACAGATACGCAGTATTTT
CASSPASGGTDTQYF
>NA|TRBJ2-2|TRBD2|TRBV11-2
TGTGCCAGCAGCTTACCCAGCGGGACTTACACCGGGGAGCTGTTTTTT
CASSLPSGTYTGELFF
>NA|TRBJ1-2|TRBD1|TRBV30
TGTGCCTGGAATCCGGGACAGAGCTATGGCTACACCTTC
CAWNPGQSYGYTF
>once|TRBJ1-4|TRBD1|TRBV9
TGTGCCAGCAGCGTAGGGACAGGAGCAACTAATGAAAAACTGTTTTTT
CASSVGTGATNEKLFF
>NA|TRBJ1-2|NA|TRBV5-4
TGTGCCAGCAGCGGGGGGGTGGTGACTAACTATGGCTACACCTTC
CASSGGVVTNYGYTF
>NA|TRBJ2-5|NA|TRBV7-2
TGTGCCAGCAGCCAGGGCCTCGGCAGGGAGACCCAGTACTTC
CASSQGLGRETQYF
>NA|TRBJ1-2|NA|TRBV7-3
TGTGCCAGCAGCTCTTACGCAGGGGATGGAGGCTACACCTTC
CASSSYAGDGGYTF
>NA|TRBJ1-6|TRBD1|TRBV4-2
TGTGCCAGCAGCCCCCGGGACAGGGGAAATTCACCCCTCCACTTT
CASSPRDRGNSPLHF
>NA|TRBJ2-7|NA|TRBV18
TGTGCCAGCTCACCCAACGGTGGTGACGAGCAGTACTTC
CASSPNGGDEQYF
>NA|TRBJ1-2|NA|TRBV6-4
TGTGCCAGCAGTTTAACAGGATCATGGGGCTACACCTTC
CASSLTGSWGYTF
>NA|TRBJ1-4|NA|TRBV6-6
TGTGCCAGCAGTTCCAGTTCTGGTGAAAAACTGTTTTTT
CASSSSSGEKLFF
>NA|TRBJ2-7|NA|TRBV11-2
TGTGCCAGCAGCCCCGATCCATACTCCTACGAGCAGTACTTC
CASSPDPYSYEQYF
>NA|TRBJ1-1|NA|TRBV29-1
TGCAGCGTTGCGGACAGACAAATCACTGAAGCTTTCTTT
CSVADRQITEAFF
>NA|TRBJ1-3|NA|TRBV5-1
TGCGCCAGCAGTGAACAGCGACCCTCTGGAAACACCATATATTTT
CASSEQRPSGNTIYF
>NA|TRBJ1-5|TRBD1|TRBV7-8
TGTGCCAGCAGCTCCTCCCCCAGAGGACAGGGGTATCAGCCCCAGCATTTT
CASSSSPRGQGYQPQHF
>few|TRBJ2-2|TRBD2|TRBV5-4
TGTGCCAGCAGCCCGGGACTAGCGGGAGTTCTAAGGAACACCGGGGAGCTGTTTTTT
CASSPGLAGVLRNTGELFF
>NA|TRBJ2-3|NA|TRBV30
TGTGCCTGGAGCCGGCAGGCCCCCCGCACAGATACGCAGTATTTT
CAWSRQAPRTDTQYF
>NA|TRBJ2-3|NA|TRBV28
TGTGCCAGCAGTTCGGACAGACCCACAGATACGCAGTATTTT
CASSSDRPTDTQYF
>NA|TRBJ1-2|NA|TRBV28
TGTGCCAGCCAGGACGTTGGGGGGGGTTATGGCTACACCTTC
CASQDVGGGYGYTF
>NA|TRBJ1-3|NA|TRBV9
TGTGCCAGCAGCGTAGGGCCCGACCGAAACACCATATATTTT
CASSVGPDRNTIYF
>NA|TRBJ2-4|NA|TRBV15
TGTGCCACCAGCAACGCCCGACAGATAGCCAAAAACATTCAGTACTTC
CATSNARQIAKNIQYF
>few|TRBJ1-3|NA|TRBV25-1
TGTGCCAGCAGTGAATCCCCTCTTAAACTCTCTGGAAACACCATATATTTT
CASSESPLKLSGNTIYF
>NA|TRBJ1-2|NA|TRBV5-1
TGCGCCAGCAGCTTTCAGGTGGTTGTCGGCTACACCTTC
CASSFQVVVGYTF
>NA|TRBJ1-5|TRBD1|TRBV18
TGTGCCAGCTCACAGCAGGGGGCAGGAGGCAATCAGCCCCAGCATTTT
CASSQQGAGGNQPQHF